The 25 T cell receptor beta chains below all came from one sample that was sequenced in a study of CD8+CD57+ T cells in acquired aplastic anemia. Genomic DNA, serving as template, underwent TCR beta VDJ and CDR3 profiling. TCRdb reanalysed the reads using MiXCR and keeps one entry per CDR3 protein. The data show around 150,000 distinct CDR3 sequences, 35% to 55% seen once. Sequencing was performed on sorted CD4+, CD8+, or CD8+CD57+ T cells (not recorded which) from PBMCs. The receptors come from a human donor in good health.

This clonotype was observed many times. The chain recombines TRBV5-4 with TRBJ1-1; 9 positions agree with TRBD1. With 3 bases clipped from V and 5 bases from J, the junction kept 11 bases outside the gene matches. The CDR3 contains 16 residues. Germline CDR1 and CDR2: SGHNT and YYREEE (reference sequence). The CDR3 bases are TGTGCCAGCAGCTCCGGTAAACAGGGGGCCCGGACTGAAGCTTTCTTT. Translated: CASSSGKQGARTEAFF.

The rearrangement links TRBV28 to TRBJ2-1; 7 bases agree with TRBD2. CDR1 is MDHEN and CDR2 is SYDVKM in the germline V gene. V shed 3 bases, J shed 7 bases, and the junction held 9 bases outside the gene matches. The CDR3 extends over 15 amino acids. This chain's CDR3 is CASSFFAGDRNEQFF. CDR3 bases: TGTGCCAGCAGTTTTTTTGCGGGAGACCGGAATGAGCAGTTCTTC.

This clonotype was found many times. The V call is TRBV7-9, the J call TRBJ1-1; D is undetermined. The length of the CDR3 is 14 residues. Trimming shortened V by 5 bases and J by 5 bases, and 15 bases separated the two germline ends. Germline assignment: CDR1 SEHNR and CDR2 FQNEAQ (reference sequence). The CDR3 reads CASSTGGGITEAFF. CDR3 sequence (DNA): TGTGCCAGCAGCACGGGAGGTGGGATTACTGAAGCTTTCTTT.

This clonotype has at least ten counts. The chain is built from TRBV5-4 and TRBJ2-5, with 7 bases that match TRBD2. The germline CDR1 and CDR2 sequences are SGHNT and YYREEE (reference sequence). There are 19 residues in the CDR3. With 4 bases clipped from V and 4 bases from J, the junction kept 22 bases outside the gene matches. This CDR3 is CASSPESTYTTSWGETQYF. The DNA for the CDR3 is TGTGCCAGCAGCCCAGAGTCGACCTATACGACTAGCTGGGGAGAGACCCAGTACTTC. Based on the CDR3 plus reference TRBV5-4 and TRBJ2-5, the full variable domain is ETGVTQSPTHLIKTRGQQVTLRCSSQSGHNTVSWYQQALGQGPQFIFQYYREEENGRGNFPPRFSGLQFPNYSSELNVNALELDDSALYLCASSPESTYTTSWGETQYFGPGTRLLVL.

This clonotype was detected only a few times. A much larger clone is a single base away; this may be a read error. This chain joins TRBV7-2 and TRBJ2-5, with TRBD2 as a possible D gene (7 bases). The CDR3 has 15 amino acids. CDR1 is SGHTA, CDR2 FQGNSA, per germline. DNA for the CDR3: TGTGCCAGCAGCTTAGGACTAGGGGGGGGTTGGGCCCAGCACTTC. Amino acids: CASSLGLGGGWAQHF.

This clonotype was picked up many times. The chain combines TRBV20-1 with TRBJ2-7; no reliable D call. Germline values: CDR1 DFQATT, CDR2 SNEGSKA (reference sequence). This CDR3 has 13 residues. The V and J ends lost 0 bases and 6 bases respectively, with 12 bases between them. The CDR3 sequence is CSARDLDGVEQYF. DNA of the CDR3: TGCAGTGCTAGAGATCTGGATGGGGTCGAGCAGTACTTC.

This clonotype was recorded many times. The chain recombines TRBV5-1 with TRBJ1-2, with TRBD1 matching over 8 bases. CDR1 is SGHRS and CDR2 is YFSETQ in the germline V gene. The CDR3 length is 15 residues. Germline trimming cut 10 bases from V and 12 bases from J; bases unmatched to any gene: 23. CDR3 sequence (DNA): TGCGCCTCCCGACAGGGGAGAAAGGATGGTATGGCTAACACCTTC. Protein product: CASRQGRKDGMANTF. Together with reference TRBV5-1 and TRBJ1-2, the CDR3 gives the full variable domain: KAGVTQTPRYLIKTRGQQVTLSCSPISGHRSVSWYQQTPGQGLQFLFEYFSETQRNKGNFPGRFSGRQFSNSRSEMNVSTLELGDSALYLCASRQGRKDGMANTFGSGTRLTVV.

The chain joins TRBV15 to TRBJ2-1, with TRBD1 matching over 7 bases. V shed 8 bases, J shed 4 bases, and the junction held 5 bases outside the gene matches. Germline CDR1 LNHNV, CDR2 YYDKDF (reference sequence). The CDR3 has 13 residues. Here the CDR3 reads CATYGTEYNEQFF. In DNA, the CDR3 is TGTGCCACCTACGGGACAGAGTACAATGAGCAGTTCTTC.

This clonotype has just a few counts. This chain joins TRBV6-2 or TRBV6-3 and TRBJ2-1; 8 bases line up with TRBD1. V shed 2 bases and J 5 bases; nucleotides not matched to a gene: 5. The germline V gene encodes CDR1 MNHEY and CDR2 SVGEGT. The CDR3 runs to 15 residues. CDR3 residues: CASSYRDRLNNEQFF. CDR3 nucleotide sequence: TGTGCCAGCAGTTACAGGGACAGGTTGAACAATGAGCAGTTCTTC.

For this clonotype: A single base separates this from a much larger clone, so it may be a read error. No conserved phenylalanine or tryptophan is present at the end of the CDR3, so a read error is the likely explanation. The J gene is TRBJ1-1, the V gene TRBV7-9; D not resolved. The CDR3 runs 13 residues. The germline V and J ends were trimmed by 5 bases and 4 bases, with 11 bases remaining between them. Germline V CDR1 and CDR2: SEHNR, FQNEAQ (reference sequence). The CDR3 loop is CASSLGYTTEAFS. CDR3 in DNA: TGTGCCAGCAGCCTGGGGTACACCACTGAAGCTTTCTCT.

In its sample, this clonotype was seen many times. The chain uses TRBV7-3 and TRBJ1-1; 9 nucleotides match TRBD1. The length of the CDR3 is 16 residues. Losses at the gene ends were 0 bases for V and 5 bases for J; bases not matched to a gene: 7. Germline V lookup: CDR1 SGHTA, CDR2 FQGTGA. Here the CDR3 DNA reads TGTGCCAGCAGCTTAACGGGGACAGGGCTAGATACTGAAGCTTTCTTT. This codes for CASSLTGTGLDTEAFF.

The gene calls are TRBV24-1 and TRBJ2-2; 9 bases are shared with TRBD1. J gave up 4 bases and V 4 bases, and 6 bases lay outside the gene matches. This CDR3 comprises 16 residues. Germline lookup yields CDR1 KGHDR and CDR2 SFDVKD. The CDR3 nucleotides are TGTGCCACCAGTGACGCCGGGACAGGGACCACCGGGGAGCTGTTTTTT. The encoded protein is CATSDAGTGTTGELFF.

This chain joins TRBV5-1 and TRBJ2-3; TRBD2 matches at 13 bases. This CDR3 is built from 15 residues. CDR1 is SGHRS, CDR2 YFSETQ, per germline. V lost 5 bases to trimming and J lost 0 bases; unmatched junction nucleotides: 0. The CDR3 region is CASRGLAGSTDTQYF. For the CDR3, the DNA is TGCGCCAGCAGGGGACTAGCGGGGAGCACAGATACGCAGTATTTT.

This clonotype has at least ten counts. V is TRBV9 and J is TRBJ1-2; D gene ambiguous. In germline, CDR1 is SGDLS, CDR2 YYNGEE. The CDR3 runs to 15 residues. V shed 0 bases and J shed 8 bases, with 17 bases lying between them. CDR3 residues: CASSVVATNDRGYTF. For the CDR3, the DNA is TGTGCCAGCAGCGTAGTAGCGACGAACGATCGGGGCTACACCTTC.

The chain combines TRBV5-6 with TRBJ2-1; 7 bases map to TRBD1. Germline lookup yields CDR1 SGHDT and CDR2 YYEEEE. The V gene end was trimmed by 3 bases and the J gene end by 12 bases; junction bases not matched to a gene: 18. The CDR3 extends over 16 amino acids. CDR3 region: CASSSGPRQGTDTQFF. CDR3 in DNA: TGTGCCAGCAGCTCCGGCCCGAGACAGGGAACAGATACGCAGTTCTTC.

This clonotype was seen many times. The chain joins TRBV7-3 to TRBJ2-5; TRBD2 matches at 8 bases. There are 16 residues in the CDR3. V lost 0 bases, J lost 3 bases, and 6 bases stayed unmatched. Germline V CDR1 and CDR2: SGHTA, FQGTGA. The DNA for the CDR3 is TGTGCCAGCAGCTTAACTGGTAGCGGGGCCGAAGAGACCCAGTACTTC. Its translation: CASSLTGSGAEETQYF.

This clonotype was picked up many times. J is TRBJ2-7 and V is TRBV24-1; tentatively, D is TRBD2 (6 bases). This CDR3 is built from 11 residues. V was pared by 0 bases and J by 12 bases, with 8 bases between. Germline V gives CDR1 KGHDR, CDR2 SFDVKD. The CDR3 region has the DNA TGTGCCACCAGTGATTTGGCGGGAAGGTACTTC. Residues: CATSDLAGRYF.

Turning to this clonotype: A read error may be the cause here, since a much bigger clone is one base away. V is TRBV5-1 and J is TRBJ2-1; 8 bases map to TRBD2. CDR1 is SGHRS and CDR2 is YFSETQ in the germline V gene. The CDR3 is 15 amino acids. CDR3 loop: CASSASSGSCNEQFF. CDR3 DNA: TGCGCCAGCAGCGCTTCTAGCGGGTCCTGCAATGAGCAGTTCTTC.

A note on this clonotype: One base away lies a much larger clone, so this may be a sequencing read error. The V and J genes are TRBV7-3 and TRBJ1-5, with 9 bases aligning to TRBD1. The CDR3 spans 15 residues. Germline CDR1 reads SGHTA; CDR2 reads FQGTGA. As DNA, the CDR3 is TGTGCCAGCAGCTTCCCGGGACAGGGCAATCAGCCCCAGCGTTTT. Protein sequence: CASSFPGQGNQPQRF.

In its sample, this clonotype was seen many times. The chain uses TRBV24-1 and TRBJ2-1; 9 bases align to TRBD2. The CDR3 runs 15 residues. The germline CDR1 and CDR2 sequences are KGHDR and SFDVKD. With 9 bases clipped from V and 3 bases from J, the junction kept 8 bases outside the gene matches. This chain's CDR3 is CATGRPSGNYNEQFF. CDR3 in DNA: TGTGCCACCGGAAGGCCTAGCGGGAACTACAATGAGCAGTTCTTC.

The V gene is TRBV19, the J gene TRBJ1-6, with a tentative D call TRBD1 (6 bases). The germline V and J ends were trimmed by 3 bases and 9 bases, with 12 bases remaining between them. This CDR3 region has 14 residues. CDR1 and CDR2 from the germline V gene are LNHDA and SQIVND (reference sequence). CDR3: CASSIGAGASPLHF. The CDR3 nucleotides are TGTGCCAGTAGTATCGGGGCAGGGGCTTCACCCCTCCACTTT. Full variable domain (missing parts from reference TRBV19 and TRBJ1-6): DGGITQSPKYLFRKEGQNVTLSCEQNLNHDAMYWYRQDPGQGLRLIYYSQIVNDFQKGDIAEGYSVSREKKESFPLTVTSAQKNPTAFYLCASSIGAGASPLHFGNGTRLTVT.

As regards this clonotype: An end of the junction does not agree with germline; a read error may underlie this. V is TRBV7-8 and J is TRBJ2-7; D is tentatively TRBD1 or TRBD2 (5 bases each). Germline V CDR1 and CDR2: SGHVS, FQNEAQ. The CDR3 spans 12 residues. The CDR3 region is CASSLARGDLDF. Here the CDR3 DNA reads TGTGCCAGCAGCTTAGCGCGAGGGGATCTGGACTTC.

This clonotype appeared many times. This chain uses TRBV28 with TRBJ2-3; D ambiguous. The CDR3 spans 14 residues. Germline V gives CDR1 MDHEN, CDR2 SYDVKM. The V gene lost 2 bases and the J gene lost 0 bases, with 6 bases spanning the gap. The CDR3 DNA follows: TGTGCCAGCAGTTTACGGTGGAGCACAGATACGCAGTATTTT. Translating it yields CASSLRWSTDTQYF. The full variable domain, rest sourced from reference TRBV28 and TRBJ2-3, is DVKVTQSSRYLVKRTGEKVFLECVQDMDHENMFWYRQDPGLGLRLIYFSYDVKMKEKGDIPEGYSVSREKKERFSLILESASTNQTSMYLCASSLRWSTDTQYFGPGTRLTVL.

In this sample, this clonotype turned up many times. The chain has TRBV10-3 and TRBJ2-3; D gene uncertain. Trimming stripped 7 bases from V and 2 bases from J, with 16 bases between. This CDR3 contains 15 residues. Per germline, CDR1 ENHRY and CDR2 SYGVKD. CDR3: CAINAGLGFTDTQYF. CDR3 in DNA: TGTGCCATCAATGCCGGCCTCGGGTTCACAGATACGCAGTATTTT.

The V gene is TRBV9, the J gene TRBJ2-7; TRBD2 matches 7 bases. Germline V CDR1 and CDR2: SGDLS, YYNGEE. This CDR3 is 16 amino acids long. The ends lost 3 bases at V and 3 bases at J; junction bases unmatched: 12. DNA of the CDR3: TGTGCCAGCAGCGGGGGTCCTAGCGGAGAACACTACGAGCAGTACTTC. This encodes CASSGGPSGEHYEQYF. Drawing the rest from reference TRBV9 and TRBJ2-7, the complete variable domain is DSGVTQTPKHLITATGQRVTLRCSPRSGDLSVYWYQQSLDQGLQFLIQYYNGEERAKGNILERFSAQQFPDLHSELNLSSLELGDSALYFCASSGGPSGEHYEQYFGPGTRLTVT.